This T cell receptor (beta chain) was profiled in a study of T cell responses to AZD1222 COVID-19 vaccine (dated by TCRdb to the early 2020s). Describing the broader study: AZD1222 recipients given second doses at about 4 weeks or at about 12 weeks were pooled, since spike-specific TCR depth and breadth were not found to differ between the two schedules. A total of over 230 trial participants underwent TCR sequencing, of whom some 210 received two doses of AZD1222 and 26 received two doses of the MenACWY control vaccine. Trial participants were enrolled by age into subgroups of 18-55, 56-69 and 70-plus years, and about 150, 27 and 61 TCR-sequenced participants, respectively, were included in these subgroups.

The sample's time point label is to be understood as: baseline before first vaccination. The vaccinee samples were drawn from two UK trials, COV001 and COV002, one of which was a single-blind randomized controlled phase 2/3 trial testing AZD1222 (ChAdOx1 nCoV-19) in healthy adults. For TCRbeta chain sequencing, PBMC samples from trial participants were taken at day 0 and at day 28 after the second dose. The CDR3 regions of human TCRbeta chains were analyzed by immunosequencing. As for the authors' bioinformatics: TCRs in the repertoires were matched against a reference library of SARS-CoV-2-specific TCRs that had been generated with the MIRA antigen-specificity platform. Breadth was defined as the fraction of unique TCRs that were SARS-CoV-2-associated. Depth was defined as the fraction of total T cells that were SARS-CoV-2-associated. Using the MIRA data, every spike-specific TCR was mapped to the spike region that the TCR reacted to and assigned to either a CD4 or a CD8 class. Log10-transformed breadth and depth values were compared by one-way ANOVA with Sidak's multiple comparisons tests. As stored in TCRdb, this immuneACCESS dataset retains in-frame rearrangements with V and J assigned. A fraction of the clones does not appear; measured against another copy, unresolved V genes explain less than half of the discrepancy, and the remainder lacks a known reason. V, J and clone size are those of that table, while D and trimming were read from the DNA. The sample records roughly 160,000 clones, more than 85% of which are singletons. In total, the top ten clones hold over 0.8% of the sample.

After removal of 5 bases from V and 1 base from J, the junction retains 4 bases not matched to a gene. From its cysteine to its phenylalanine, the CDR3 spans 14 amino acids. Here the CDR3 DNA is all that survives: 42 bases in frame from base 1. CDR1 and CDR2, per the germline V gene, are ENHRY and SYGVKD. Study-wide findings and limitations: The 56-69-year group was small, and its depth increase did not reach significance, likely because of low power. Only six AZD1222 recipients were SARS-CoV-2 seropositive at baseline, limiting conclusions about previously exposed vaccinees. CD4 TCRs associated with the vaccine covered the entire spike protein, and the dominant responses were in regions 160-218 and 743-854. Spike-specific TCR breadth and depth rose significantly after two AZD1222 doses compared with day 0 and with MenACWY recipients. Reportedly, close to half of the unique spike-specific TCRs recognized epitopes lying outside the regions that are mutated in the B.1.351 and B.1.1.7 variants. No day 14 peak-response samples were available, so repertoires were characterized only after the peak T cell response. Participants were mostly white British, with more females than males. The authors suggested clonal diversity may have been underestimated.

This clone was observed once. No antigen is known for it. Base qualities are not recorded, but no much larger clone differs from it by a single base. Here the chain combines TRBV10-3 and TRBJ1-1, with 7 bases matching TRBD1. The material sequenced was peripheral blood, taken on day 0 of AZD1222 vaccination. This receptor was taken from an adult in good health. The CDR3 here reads CAISSGTENTEAFF. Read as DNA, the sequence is TGTGCCATCAGTTCCGGGACAGAGAACACTGAAGCTTTCTTT.